This entry concerns a single T cell receptor beta chain. Antigen unknown. This entry belongs to a study of vaccination effects on CD4 cells after COVID-19. Only in-frame clones appear in the TCRdb table, and some are missing; sequencing was by immunoSEQ multiplex PCR. Counted here are around 20,000 clones, roughly 70% occurring once; the ten biggest clones make up roughly a sixth. CDR1 is MGHRA, CDR2 YSYEKL, per germline. Deletions cut 0 bases from V and 5 bases from J, with 11 bases between. The CDR3 loop spans 15 amino acids. Under the ViraFEST assay, PBMC were stimulated with viral peptide pools so that antigen-specific CD4+ T cells expanded. Sequencing was performed afterwards. On roughly day 10 of culture, CD4+ T cells were separated out. It was with roughly 9.5 IU/ml IL-2 and roughly 9.2 ug/ml peptides that some 1.9 million PBMC per well were cultured.

Sequences were derived from CD4+ T cells from PBMCs cultured with HCoV-229E spike peptides, sampled before COVID-19 vaccination. The chain couples TRBV4-1 to TRBJ1-5; the D is unclear. The TCR comes from a human donor who received a COVID-19 vaccine. In nucleotides, the CDR3 is TGCGCCAGCAGCCAAGAGCCTGGCAGATATCAGCCCCAGCATTTT. Encoded protein: CASSQEPGRYQPQHF.